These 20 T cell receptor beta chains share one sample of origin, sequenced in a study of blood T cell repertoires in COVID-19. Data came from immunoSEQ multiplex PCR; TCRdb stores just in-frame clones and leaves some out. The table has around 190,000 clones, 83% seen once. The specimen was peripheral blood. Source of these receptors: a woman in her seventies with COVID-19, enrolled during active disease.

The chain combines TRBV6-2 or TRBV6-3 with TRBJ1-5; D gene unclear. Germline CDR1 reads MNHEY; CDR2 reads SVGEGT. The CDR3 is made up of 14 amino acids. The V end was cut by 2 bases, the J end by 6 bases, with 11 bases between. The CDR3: CASSYLQVGQPQHF. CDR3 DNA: TGTGCCAGCAGTTACCTTCAGGTGGGTCAGCCCCAGCATTTT.

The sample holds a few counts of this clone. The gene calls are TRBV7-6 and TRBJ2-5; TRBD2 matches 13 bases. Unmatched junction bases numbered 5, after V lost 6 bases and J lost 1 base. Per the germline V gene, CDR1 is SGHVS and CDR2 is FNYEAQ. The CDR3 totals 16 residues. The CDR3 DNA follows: TGTGCCAGCAGATACGGACTAGCGGGGGCCCAAGAGACCCAGTACTTC. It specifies CASRYGLAGAQETQYF.

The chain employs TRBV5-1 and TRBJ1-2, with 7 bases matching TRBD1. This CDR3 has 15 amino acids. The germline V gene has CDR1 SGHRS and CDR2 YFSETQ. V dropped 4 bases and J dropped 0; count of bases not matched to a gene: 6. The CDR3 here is CASSAGGTANYGYTF. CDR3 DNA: TGCGCCAGCAGCGCCGGTGGGACAGCTAACTATGGCTACACCTTC. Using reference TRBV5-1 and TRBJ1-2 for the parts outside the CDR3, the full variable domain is KAGVTQTPRYLIKTRGQQVTLSCSPISGHRSVSWYQQTPGQGLQFLFEYFSETQRNKGNFPGRFSGRQFSNSRSEMNVSTLELGDSALYLCASSAGGTANYGYTFGSGTRLTVV.

The CDR3 DNA is TGTGCCAGCAGTGAAGCGGGACTAGGAGGGGAGCAGTACTTC. It encodes CASSEAGLGGEQYF. V and J are TRBV6-1 and TRBJ2-7, with 8 positions matching TRBD2. The CDR3 length is 14 residues. V lost 0 bases to trimming and J lost 7 bases; unmatched junction nucleotides: 5. Germline V gene data show CDR1 as MNHNS and CDR2 as SASEGT.

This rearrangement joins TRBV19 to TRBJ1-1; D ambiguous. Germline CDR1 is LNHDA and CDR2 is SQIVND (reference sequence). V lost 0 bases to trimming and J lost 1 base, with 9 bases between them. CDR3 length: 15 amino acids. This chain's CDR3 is CASSIEFTRNTEAFF. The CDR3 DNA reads TGTGCCAGTAGTATAGAGTTTACAAGGAACACTGAAGCTTTCTTT.

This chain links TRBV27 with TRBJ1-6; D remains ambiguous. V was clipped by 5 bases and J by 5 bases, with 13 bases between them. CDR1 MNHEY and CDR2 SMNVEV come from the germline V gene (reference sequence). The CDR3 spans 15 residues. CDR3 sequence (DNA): TGTGCCAGCAGTGGAACTGCGGGCCATAATTCACCCCTCCACTTT. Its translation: CASSGTAGHNSPLHF.

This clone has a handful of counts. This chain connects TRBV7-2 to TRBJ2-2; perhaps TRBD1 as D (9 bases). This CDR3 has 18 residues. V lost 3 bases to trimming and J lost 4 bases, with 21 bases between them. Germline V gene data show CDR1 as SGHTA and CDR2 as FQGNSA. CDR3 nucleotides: TGTGCCAGCAGCTTCGGGACAGGGACTAGGGTTCGCACCGGGGAGCTGTTTTTT. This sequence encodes CASSFGTGTRVRTGELFF.

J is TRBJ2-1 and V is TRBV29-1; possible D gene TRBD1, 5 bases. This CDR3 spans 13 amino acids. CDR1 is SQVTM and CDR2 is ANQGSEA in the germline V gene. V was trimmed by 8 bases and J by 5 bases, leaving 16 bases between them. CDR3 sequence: CSLRGRFDNEQFF. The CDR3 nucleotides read TGCAGCCTTAGGGGCCGATTCGACAATGAGCAGTTCTTC.

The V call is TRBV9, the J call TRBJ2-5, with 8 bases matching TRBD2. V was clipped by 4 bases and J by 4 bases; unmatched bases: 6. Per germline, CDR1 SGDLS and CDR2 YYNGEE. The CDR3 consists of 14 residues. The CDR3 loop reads CASSPSGLVETQYF. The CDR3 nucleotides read TGTGCCAGCAGCCCGTCGGGACTAGTAGAGACCCAGTACTTC.

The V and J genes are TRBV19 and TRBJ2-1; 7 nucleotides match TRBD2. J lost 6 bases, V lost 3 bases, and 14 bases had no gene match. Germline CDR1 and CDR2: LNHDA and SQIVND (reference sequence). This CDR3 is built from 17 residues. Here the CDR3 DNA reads TGTGCCAGTAGTATCCCTAGAGCGGGAAGTGGGGGCAATGAGCAGTTCTTC. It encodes CASSIPRAGSGGNEQFF.

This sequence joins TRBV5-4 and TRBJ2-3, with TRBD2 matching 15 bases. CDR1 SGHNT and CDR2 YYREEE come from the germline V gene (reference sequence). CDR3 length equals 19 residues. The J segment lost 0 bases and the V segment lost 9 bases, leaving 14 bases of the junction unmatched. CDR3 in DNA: TGTGCCAACGAGTGTCCCGGACTAGCGGGAGGGGTGAGCACAGATACGCAGTATTTT. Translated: CANECPGLAGGVSTDTQYF.

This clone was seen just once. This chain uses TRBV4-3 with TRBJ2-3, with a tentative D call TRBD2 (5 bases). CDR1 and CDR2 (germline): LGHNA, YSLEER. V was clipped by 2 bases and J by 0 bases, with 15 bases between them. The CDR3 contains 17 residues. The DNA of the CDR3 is TGCGCCAGCAGCCAACGTCCTAGAGGGCCTAGCACAGATACGCAGTATTTT. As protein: CASSQRPRGPSTDTQYF.

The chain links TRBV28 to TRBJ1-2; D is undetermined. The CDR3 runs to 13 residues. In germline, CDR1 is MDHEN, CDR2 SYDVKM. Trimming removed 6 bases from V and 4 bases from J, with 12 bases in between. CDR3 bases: TGTGCCAGCAGCCCCGTGAGAGGCTATGGCTACACCTTC. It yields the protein CASSPVRGYGYTF.

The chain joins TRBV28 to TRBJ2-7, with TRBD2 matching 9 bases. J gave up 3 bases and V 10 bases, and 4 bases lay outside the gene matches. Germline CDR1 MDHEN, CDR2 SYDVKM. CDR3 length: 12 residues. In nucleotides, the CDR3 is TGTGCCACCACTAGCGGGTACTACGAGCAGTACTTC. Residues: CATTSGYYEQYF. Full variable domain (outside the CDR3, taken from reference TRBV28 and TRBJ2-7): DVKVTQSSRYLVKRTGEKVFLECVQDMDHENMFWYRQDPGLGLRLIYFSYDVKMKEKGDIPEGYSVSREKKERFSLILESASTNQTSMYLCATTSGYYEQYFGPGTRLTVT.

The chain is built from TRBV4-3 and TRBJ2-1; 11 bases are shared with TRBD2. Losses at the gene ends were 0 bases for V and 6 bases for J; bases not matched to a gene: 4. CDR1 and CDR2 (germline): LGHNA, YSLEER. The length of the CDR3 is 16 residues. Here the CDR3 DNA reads TGCGCCAGCAGCCAAGATCTTAGCGGGAGGGCCAATGAGCAGTTCTTC. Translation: CASSQDLSGRANEQFF.

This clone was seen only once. CDR3 nucleotides: TGCGCCAGCAGCCCTTCGGGCGGGAAGGCTAACTATGGCTACACCTTC. It translates to CASSPSGGKANYGYTF. This rearrangement joins TRBV5-1 to TRBJ1-2; D is ambiguous. This CDR3 has 16 residues. The V gene lost 4 bases and the J gene lost 0 bases, with 16 bases spanning the gap. Germline CDR1 SGHRS, CDR2 YFSETQ.

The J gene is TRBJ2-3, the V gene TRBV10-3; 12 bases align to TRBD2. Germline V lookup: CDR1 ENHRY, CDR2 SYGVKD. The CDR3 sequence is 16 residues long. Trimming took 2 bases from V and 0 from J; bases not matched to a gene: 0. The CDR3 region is CAISEGLAGSTDTQYF. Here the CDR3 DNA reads TGTGCCATCAGTGAGGGACTAGCGGGGAGCACAGATACGCAGTATTTT.

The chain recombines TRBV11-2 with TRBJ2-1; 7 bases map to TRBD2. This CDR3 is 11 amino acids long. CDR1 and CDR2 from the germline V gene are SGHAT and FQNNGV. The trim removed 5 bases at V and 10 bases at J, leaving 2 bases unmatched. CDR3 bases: TGTGCCAGCAGCCGAGCGGGGGAGCAGTTCTTC. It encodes CASSRAGEQFF.

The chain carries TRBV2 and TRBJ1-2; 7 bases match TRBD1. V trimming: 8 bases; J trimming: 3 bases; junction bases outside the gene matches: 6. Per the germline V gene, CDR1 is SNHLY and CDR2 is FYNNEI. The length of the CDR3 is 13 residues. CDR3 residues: CASQLDRDYGYTF. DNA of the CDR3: TGTGCCAGCCAACTAGACAGGGACTATGGCTACACCTTC.

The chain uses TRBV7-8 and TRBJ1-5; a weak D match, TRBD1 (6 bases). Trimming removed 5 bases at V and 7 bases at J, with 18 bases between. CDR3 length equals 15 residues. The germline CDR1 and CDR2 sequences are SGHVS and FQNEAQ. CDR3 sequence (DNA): TGTGCCAGCAGCCTAGGACAGCCAAAGGAACAGCCCCAGCATTTT. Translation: CASSLGQPKEQPQHF.